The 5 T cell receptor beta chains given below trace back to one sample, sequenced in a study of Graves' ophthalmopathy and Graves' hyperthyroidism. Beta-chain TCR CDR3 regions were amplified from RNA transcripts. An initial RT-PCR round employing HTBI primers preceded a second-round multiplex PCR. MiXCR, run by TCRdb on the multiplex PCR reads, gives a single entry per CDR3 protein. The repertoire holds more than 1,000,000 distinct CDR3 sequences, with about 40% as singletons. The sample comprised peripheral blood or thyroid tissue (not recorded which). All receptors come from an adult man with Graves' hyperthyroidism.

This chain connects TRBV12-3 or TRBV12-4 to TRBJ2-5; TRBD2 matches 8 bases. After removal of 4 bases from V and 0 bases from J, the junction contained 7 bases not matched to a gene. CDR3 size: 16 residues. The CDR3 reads CASSSTGGGYQETQYF. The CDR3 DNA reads TGTGCCAGCAGTTCTACGGGAGGGGGGTACCAAGAGACCCAGTACTTC.

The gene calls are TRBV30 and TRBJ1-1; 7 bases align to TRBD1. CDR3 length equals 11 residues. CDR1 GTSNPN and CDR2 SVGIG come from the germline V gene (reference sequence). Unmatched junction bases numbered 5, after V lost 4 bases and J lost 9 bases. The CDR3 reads CAWIWDSKAFF. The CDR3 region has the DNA TGTGCCTGGATTTGGGACAGTAAAGCTTTCTTT.

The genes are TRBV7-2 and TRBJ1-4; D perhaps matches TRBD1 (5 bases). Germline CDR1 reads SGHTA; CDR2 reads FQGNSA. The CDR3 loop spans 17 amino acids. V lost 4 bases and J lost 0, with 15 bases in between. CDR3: CASSSKRGPATNEKLFF. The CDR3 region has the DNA TGTGCCAGCAGCTCCAAACGGGGACCAGCAACTAATGAAAAACTGTTTTTT. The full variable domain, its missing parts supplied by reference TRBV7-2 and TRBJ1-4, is GAGVSQSPSNKVTEKGKDVELRCDPISGHTALYWYRQSLGQGLEFLIYFQGNSAPDKSGLPSDRFSAERTGGSVSTLTIQRTQQEDSAVYLCASSSKRGPATNEKLFFGSGTQLSVL.

This CDR3 reads CASSLAGGASGRAVQYF. CDR3 nucleotide sequence: TGTGCCAGCAGCTTAGCCGGTGGCGCTAGCGGGAGGGCTGTGCAGTACTTC. The chain uses TRBV7-9 and TRBJ2-7; 12 positions agree with TRBD2. CDR3 size: 17 residues. Trimming took 0 bases from V and 9 from J; bases not matched to a gene: 12. Germline values: CDR1 SEHNR, CDR2 FQNEAQ (reference sequence).

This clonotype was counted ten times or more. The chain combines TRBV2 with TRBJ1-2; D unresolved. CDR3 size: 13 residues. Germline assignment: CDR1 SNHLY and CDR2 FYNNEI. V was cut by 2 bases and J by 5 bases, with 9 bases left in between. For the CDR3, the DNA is TGTGCCAGCAGTGAAAGGGCAGATTATGGCTACACCTTC. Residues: CASSERADYGYTF. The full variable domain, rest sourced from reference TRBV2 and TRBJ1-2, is EPEVTQTPSHQVTQMGQEVILRCVPISNHLYFYWYRQILGQKVEFLVSFYNNEISEKSEIFDDQFSVERPDGSNFTLKIRSTKLEDSAMYFCASSERADYGYTFGSGTRLTVV.